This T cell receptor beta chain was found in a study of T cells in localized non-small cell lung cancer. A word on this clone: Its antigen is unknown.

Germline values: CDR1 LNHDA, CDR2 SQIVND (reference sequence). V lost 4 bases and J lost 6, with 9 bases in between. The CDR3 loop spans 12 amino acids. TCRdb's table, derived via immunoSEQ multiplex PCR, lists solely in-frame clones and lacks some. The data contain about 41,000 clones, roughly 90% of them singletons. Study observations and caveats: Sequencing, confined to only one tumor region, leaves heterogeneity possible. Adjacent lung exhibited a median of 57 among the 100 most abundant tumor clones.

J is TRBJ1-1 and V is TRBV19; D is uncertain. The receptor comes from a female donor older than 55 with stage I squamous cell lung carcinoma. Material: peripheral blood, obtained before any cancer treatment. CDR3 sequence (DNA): TGTGCCAGTAGTAGCGGAGGAGCTGAAGCTTTCTTT. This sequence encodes CASSSGGAEAFF.